This T cell receptor beta chain was sequenced during a study of circulating tumor DNA in untreated peripheral T-cell lymphoma. This CDR3 has 16 amino acids. Per the germline V gene, CDR1 is MDHEN and CDR2 is SYDVKM. Between the trimmed V and J ends, which lost 8 bases and 0 bases, there was a span of 20 bases. Here immunoSEQ multiplex PCR was the method, and the copy in TCRdb shows in-frame clones only, minus some. This sample has about 2,500 clones, with more than 75% found just once. As concerns this clone: As yet, its antigen is unknown.

Study results and caveats: In 76% of patients, tumor-specific clonotypes were identified.

Tumor tissue was collected at baseline, before treatment began. The source of this sequence is a human donor with peripheral T-cell lymphoma. The rearrangement joins TRBV28 to TRBJ2-7; possible D gene TRBD1, 5 bases. Sequencing was carried out using tumor tissue. CDR3 nucleotides: TGTGCCAGCGCAAAGGACACAGCCTCTAGCTCCTACGAGCAGTACTTC. This sequence encodes CASAKDTASSSYEQYF.